In this sample, the clone carrying this TCR beta chain turned up many times. What it binds is not known. CDR1 is DFQATT, CDR2 SNEGSKA, per germline (reference sequence). V gave up 6 bases and J gave up 6 bases, with 10 bases separating them. The CDR3 is 11 amino acids. Clones were sequenced by immunoSEQ multiplex PCR, and TCRdb holds only the in-frame ones, with some missing. In total the sample includes over 20,000 clones, none of them seen once. This sample was taken from a study of T cells after posttransplantation cyclophosphamide. Study-level points and caveats: Later post-transplant blood repertoires were often dominated by donor CD8+ memory clones.

Source material: PBMCs. The genes are TRBV20-1 and TRBJ2-3, with D unresolved. The receptor was isolated from a man aged 45-65 years in good health, CMV-negative, and a related stem cell transplant donor. CDR3 DNA sequence: TGCAGTGCAACTCCCGGGGATACGCAGTATTTT. Its protein product is CSATPGDTQYF.